This T cell receptor (beta chain) was sequenced in a study of T cell responses to AZD1222 COVID-19 vaccine. Whole-study results and caveats: Seropositive status at baseline applied to only a handful of AZD1222 recipients. Along spike, vaccine-associated CD4 TCRs were found throughout, with dominance at 160-218 and 743-854. Most donors were white British, females outnumbered males, and clonal diversity was possibly underestimated. A rise in Spike-specific TCR breadth and depth followed two AZD1222 doses.

V shed 6 bases and J shed 3 bases, with 10 bases lying between them. CDR3 size: 13 residues. Method: immunoSEQ multiplex PCR; TCRdb's copy keeps in-frame clones and lacks some. The repertoire holds 150,000 or so clones, with 75% to 90% as singletons. Regarding this clone: Its antigen is not identified.

The TCR comes from an adult who had recovered from COVID-19. The sample in question was peripheral blood, obtained after recovery from COVID-19. The genes are TRBV12-3 or TRBV12-4 and TRBJ2-3; D unclear. The CDR3 spells CASSPVVTDTQYF. The CDR3 DNA sequence: TGTGCCAGCAGCCCCGTAGTGACAGATACGCAGTATTTT.